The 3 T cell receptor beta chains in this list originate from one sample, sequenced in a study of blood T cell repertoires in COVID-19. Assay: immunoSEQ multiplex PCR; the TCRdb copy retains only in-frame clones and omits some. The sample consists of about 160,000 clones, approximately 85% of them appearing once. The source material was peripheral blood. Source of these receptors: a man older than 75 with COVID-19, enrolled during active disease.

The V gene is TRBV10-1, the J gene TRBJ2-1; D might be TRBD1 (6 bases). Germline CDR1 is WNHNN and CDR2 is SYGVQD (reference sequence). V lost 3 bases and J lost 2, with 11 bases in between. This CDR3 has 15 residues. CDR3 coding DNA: TGCGCCAGCAGTGAACAACAGGGCACCTACAATGAGCAGTTCTTC. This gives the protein CASSEQQGTYNEQFF.

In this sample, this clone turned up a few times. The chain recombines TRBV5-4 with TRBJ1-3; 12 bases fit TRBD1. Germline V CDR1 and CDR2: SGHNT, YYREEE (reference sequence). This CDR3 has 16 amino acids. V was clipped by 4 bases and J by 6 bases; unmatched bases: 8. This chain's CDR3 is CASSPDGDRGLNTIYF. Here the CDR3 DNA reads TGTGCCAGCAGCCCTGACGGGGACAGGGGGCTAAACACCATATATTTT. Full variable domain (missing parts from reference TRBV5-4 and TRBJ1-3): ETGVTQSPTHLIKTRGQQVTLRCSSQSGHNTVSWYQQALGQGPQFIFQYYREEENGRGNFPPRFSGLQFPNYSSELNVNALELDDSALYLCASSPDGDRGLNTIYFGEGSWLTVV.

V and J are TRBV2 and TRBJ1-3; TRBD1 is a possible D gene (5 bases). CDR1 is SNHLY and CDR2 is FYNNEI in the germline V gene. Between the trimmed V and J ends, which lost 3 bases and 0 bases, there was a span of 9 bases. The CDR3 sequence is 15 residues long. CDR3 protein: CASSDGTFSGNTIYF. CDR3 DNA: TGTGCCAGCAGTGACGGGACTTTCTCTGGAAACACCATATATTTT.